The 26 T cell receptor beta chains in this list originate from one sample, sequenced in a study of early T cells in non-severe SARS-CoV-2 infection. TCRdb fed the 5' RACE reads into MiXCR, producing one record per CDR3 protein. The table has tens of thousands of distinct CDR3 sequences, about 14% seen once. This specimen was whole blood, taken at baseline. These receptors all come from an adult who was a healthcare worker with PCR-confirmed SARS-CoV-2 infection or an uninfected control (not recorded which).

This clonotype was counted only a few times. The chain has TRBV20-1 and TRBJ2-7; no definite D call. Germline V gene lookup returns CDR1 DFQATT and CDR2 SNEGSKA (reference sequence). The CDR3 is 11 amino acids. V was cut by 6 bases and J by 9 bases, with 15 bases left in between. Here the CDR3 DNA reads TGCAGTGCAGCACCGGGCACCCTGCAGTACTTC. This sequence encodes CSAAPGTLQYF.

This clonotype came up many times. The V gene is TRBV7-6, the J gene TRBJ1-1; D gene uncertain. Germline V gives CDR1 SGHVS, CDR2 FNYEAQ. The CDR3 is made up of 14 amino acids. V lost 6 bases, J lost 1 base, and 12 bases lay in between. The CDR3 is CASRAGLKNTEAFF. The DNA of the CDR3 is TGTGCCAGCAGGGCGGGATTAAAGAACACTGAAGCTTTCTTT.

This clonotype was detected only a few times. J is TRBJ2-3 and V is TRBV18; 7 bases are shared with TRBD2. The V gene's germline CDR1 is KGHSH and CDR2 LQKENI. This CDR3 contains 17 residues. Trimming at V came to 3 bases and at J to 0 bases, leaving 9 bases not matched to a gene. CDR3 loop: CASSPLGTKGSTDTQYF. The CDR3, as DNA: TGTGCCAGCTCACCGCTTGGGACTAAGGGAAGCACAGATACGCAGTATTTT.

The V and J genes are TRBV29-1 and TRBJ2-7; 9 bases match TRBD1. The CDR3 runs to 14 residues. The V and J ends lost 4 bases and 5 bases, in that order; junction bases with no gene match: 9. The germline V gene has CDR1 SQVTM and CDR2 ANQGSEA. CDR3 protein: CSVGWDRVRDEQYF. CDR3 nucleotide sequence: TGCAGCGTTGGGTGGGACAGGGTGCGCGACGAGCAGTACTTC.

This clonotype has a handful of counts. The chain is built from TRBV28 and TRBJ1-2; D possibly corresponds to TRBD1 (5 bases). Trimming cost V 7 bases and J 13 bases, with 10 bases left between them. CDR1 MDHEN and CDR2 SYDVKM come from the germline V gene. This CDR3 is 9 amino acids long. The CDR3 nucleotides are TGTGCCAGCAACAAGCAGGGCACCTTC. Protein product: CASNKQGTF.

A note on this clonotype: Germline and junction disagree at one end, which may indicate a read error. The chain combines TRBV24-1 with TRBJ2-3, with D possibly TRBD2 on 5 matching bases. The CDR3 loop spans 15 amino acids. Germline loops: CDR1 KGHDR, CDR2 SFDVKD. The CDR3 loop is CATSDNSVGTVTQYF. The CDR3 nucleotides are TGTGCCACCAGTGATAATAGCGTAGGCACAGTTACGCAGTATTTT.

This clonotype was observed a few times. CDR3 coding DNA: TGTGCCAGCAGCTCTACCGGACCTCACATTCAGTACTTC. It codes for CASSSTGPHIQYF. The J gene is TRBJ2-4, the V gene TRBV12-3 or TRBV12-4; D gene ambiguous. Trimming shortened V by 6 bases and J by 8 bases, and 14 bases separated the two germline ends. The length of the CDR3 is 13 residues.

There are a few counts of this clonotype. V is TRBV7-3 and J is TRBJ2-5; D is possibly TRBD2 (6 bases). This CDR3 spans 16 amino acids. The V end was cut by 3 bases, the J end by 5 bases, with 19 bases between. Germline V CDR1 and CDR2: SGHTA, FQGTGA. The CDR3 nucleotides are TGTGCCAGCAGCTTGGGGGGAGCGCCAGTGGGGGAGACCCAGTACTTC. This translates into CASSLGGAPVGETQYF.

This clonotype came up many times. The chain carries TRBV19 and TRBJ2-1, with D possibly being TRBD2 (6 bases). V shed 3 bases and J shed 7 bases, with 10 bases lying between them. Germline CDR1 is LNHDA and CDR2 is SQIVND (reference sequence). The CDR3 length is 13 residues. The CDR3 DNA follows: TGTGCCAGTAGTATTGGACTATGGAATGAGCAGTTCTTC. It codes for CASSIGLWNEQFF.

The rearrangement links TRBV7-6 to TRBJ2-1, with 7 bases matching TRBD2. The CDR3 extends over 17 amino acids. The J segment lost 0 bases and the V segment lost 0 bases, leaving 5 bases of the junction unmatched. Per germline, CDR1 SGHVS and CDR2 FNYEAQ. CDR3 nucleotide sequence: TGTGCCAGCAGCTTAGCGGCGGGAGAGAGCTCCTACAATGAGCAGTTCTTC. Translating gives CASSLAAGESSYNEQFF. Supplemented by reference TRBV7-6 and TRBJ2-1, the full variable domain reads GAGVSQSPRYKVTKRGQDVALRCDPISGHVSLYWYRQALGQGPEFLTYFNYEAQQDKSGLPNDRFSAERPEGSISTLTIQRTEQRDSAMYRCASSLAAGESSYNEQFFGPGTRLTVL.

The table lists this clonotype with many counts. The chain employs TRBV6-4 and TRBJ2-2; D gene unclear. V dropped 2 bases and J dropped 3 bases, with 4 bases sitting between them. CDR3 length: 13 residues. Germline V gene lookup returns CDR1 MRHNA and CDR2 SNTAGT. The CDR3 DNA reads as TGTGCCAGCAGTGACAGGGACACCGGGGAGCTGTTTTTT. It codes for CASSDRDTGELFF.

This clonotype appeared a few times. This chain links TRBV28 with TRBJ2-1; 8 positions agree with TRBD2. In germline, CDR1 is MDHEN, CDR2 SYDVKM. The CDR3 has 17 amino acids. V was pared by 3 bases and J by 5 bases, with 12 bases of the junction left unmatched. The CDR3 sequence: CASSFKRETQQDNEQFF. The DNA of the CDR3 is TGTGCCAGCAGTTTCAAGCGGGAGACACAACAGGACAATGAGCAGTTCTTC.

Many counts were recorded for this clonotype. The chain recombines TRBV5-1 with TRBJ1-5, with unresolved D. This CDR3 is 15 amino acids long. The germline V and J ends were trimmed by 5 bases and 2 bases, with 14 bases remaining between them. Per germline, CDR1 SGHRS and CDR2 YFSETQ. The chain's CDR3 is CASSLLGGGNQPQHF. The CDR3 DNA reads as TGCGCCAGCAGTCTCCTCGGCGGGGGCAATCAGCCCCAGCATTTT. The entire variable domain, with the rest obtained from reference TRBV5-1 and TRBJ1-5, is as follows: KAGVTQTPRYLIKTRGQQVTLSCSPISGHRSVSWYQQTPGQGLQFLFEYFSETQRNKGNFPGRFSGRQFSNSRSEMNVSTLELGDSALYLCASSLLGGGNQPQHFGDGTRLSIL.

The CDR3 reads CASSPERLPLHF. As DNA, the CDR3 is TGTGCCAGCAGCCCCGAACGTCTACCCCTCCACTTT. This chain connects TRBV7-2 to TRBJ1-6, with D unclear. Germline lookup yields CDR1 SGHTA and CDR2 FQGNSA. Trimming left V 5 bases short and J 12 bases short, with 11 bases between. The CDR3 runs to 12 residues.

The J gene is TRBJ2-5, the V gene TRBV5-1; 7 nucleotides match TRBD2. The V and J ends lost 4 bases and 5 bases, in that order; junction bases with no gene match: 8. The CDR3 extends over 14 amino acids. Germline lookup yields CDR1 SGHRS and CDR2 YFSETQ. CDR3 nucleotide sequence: TGCGCCAGCAGCACAAGGACCGGGGGGGAGACCCAGTACTTC. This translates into CASSTRTGGETQYF.

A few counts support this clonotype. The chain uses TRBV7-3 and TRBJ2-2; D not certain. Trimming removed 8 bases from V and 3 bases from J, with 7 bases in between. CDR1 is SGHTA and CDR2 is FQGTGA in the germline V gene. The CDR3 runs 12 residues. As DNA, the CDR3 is TGTGCCAGCGATAAAGACACCGGGGAGCTGTTTTTT. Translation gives CASDKDTGELFF. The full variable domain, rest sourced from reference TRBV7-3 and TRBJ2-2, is GAGVSQTPSNKVTEKGKYVELRCDPISGHTALYWYRQSLGQGPEFLIYFQGTGAADDSGLPNDRFFAVRPEGSVSTLKIQRTERGDSAVYLCASDKDTGELFFGEGSRLTVL.

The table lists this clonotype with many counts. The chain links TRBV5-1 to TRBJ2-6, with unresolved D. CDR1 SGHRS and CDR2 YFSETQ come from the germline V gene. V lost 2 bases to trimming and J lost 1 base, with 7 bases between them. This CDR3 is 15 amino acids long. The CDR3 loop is CASSLTQSGANVLTF. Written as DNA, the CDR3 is TGCGCCAGCAGCTTAACACAATCTGGGGCCAACGTCCTGACTTTC. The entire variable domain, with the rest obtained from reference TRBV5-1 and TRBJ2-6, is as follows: KAGVTQTPRYLIKTRGQQVTLSCSPISGHRSVSWYQQTPGQGLQFLFEYFSETQRNKGNFPGRFSGRQFSNSRSEMNVSTLELGDSALYLCASSLTQSGANVLTFGAGSRLTVL.

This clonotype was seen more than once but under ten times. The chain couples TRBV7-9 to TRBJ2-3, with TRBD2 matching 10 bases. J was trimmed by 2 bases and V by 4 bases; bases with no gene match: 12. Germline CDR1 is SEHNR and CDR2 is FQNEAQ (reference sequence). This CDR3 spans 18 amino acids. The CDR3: CASSYKIRLAGATDTQYF. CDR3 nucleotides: TGTGCCAGCAGCTACAAGATTAGGCTAGCGGGAGCCACAGATACGCAGTATTTT.

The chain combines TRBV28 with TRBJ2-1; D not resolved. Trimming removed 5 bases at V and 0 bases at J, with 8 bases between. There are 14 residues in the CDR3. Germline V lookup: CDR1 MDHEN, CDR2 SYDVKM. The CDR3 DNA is TGTGCCAGCAGTCCGGGTAGCTCCTACAATGAGCAGTTCTTC. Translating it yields CASSPGSSYNEQFF.

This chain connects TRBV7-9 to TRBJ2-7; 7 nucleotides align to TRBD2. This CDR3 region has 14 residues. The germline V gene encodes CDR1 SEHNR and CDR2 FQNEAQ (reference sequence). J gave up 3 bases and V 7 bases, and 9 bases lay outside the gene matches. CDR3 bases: TGTGCCAGCACCGACCGGGACTACCACTACGAGCAGTACTTC. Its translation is CASTDRDYHYEQYF.

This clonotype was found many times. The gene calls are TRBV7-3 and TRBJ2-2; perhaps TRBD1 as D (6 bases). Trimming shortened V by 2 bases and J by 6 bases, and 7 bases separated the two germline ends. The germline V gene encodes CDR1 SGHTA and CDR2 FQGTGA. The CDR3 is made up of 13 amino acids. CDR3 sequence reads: CASSLSGAGELFF. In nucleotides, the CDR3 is TGTGCCAGCAGCTTATCAGGGGCCGGGGAGCTGTTTTTT.

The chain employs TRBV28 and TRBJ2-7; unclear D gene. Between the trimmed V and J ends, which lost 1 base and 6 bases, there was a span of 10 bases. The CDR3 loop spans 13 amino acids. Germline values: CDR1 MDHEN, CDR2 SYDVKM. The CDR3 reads CASSLSHFGEQYF. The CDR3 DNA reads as TGTGCCAGCAGTTTATCCCACTTTGGCGAGCAGTACTTC.

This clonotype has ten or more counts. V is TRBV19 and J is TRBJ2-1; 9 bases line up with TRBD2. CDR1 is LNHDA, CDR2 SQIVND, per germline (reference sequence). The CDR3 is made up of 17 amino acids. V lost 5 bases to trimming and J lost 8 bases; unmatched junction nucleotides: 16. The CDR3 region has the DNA TGTGCCAGTAGTGCCCCCGGGCGGGAGGGCCACAGGTATGAGCAGTTCTTC. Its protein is CASSAPGREGHRYEQFF.

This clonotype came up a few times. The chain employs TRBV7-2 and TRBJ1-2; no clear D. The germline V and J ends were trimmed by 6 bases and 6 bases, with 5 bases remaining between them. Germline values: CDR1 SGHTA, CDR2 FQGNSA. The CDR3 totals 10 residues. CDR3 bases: TGTGCCAGCAGTTCTGATGGCTACACCTTC. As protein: CASSSDGYTF.

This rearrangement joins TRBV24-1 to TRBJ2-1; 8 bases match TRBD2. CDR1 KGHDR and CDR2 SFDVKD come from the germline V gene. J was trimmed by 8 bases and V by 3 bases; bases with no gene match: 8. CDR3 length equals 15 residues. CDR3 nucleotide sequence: TGTGCCACCAGTGATAGCGGGAGAGCTACGGATGAGCAGTTCTTC. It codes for CATSDSGRATDEQFF.

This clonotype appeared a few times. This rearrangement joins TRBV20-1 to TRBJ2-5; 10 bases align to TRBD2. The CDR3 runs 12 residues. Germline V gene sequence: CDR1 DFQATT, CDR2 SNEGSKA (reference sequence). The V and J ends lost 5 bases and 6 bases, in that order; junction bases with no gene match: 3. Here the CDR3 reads CSAPTSGQTQYF. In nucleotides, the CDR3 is TGCAGTGCTCCGACTAGCGGGCAGACCCAGTACTTC.